This TCR beta chain is from a study of cytomegalovirus exposure and HLA in healthy donors. PCR employed 60 Vbeta and 13 Jbeta primers. Using immunoSEQ multiplex PCR, the repertoire was profiled, and TCRdb retains in-frame clones only, with some absent. The table lists 85,000 to 110,000 clones, roughly 66% of them singletons. CDR3 size: 16 residues. After removal of 4 bases from V and 0 bases from J, the junction contained 3 bases not matched to a gene. The germline V gene has CDR1 SGHTA and CDR2 FQGTGA. Material for sequencing was PBMCs. This clonotype was sampled from a woman between 45 and 60 years old in good health and CMV-seronegative. The chain employs TRBV7-3 and TRBJ2-2; TRBD1 aligns across 9 bases. CDR3 residues: CASSWTGETNTGELFF. The CDR3 coding sequence is TGTGCCAGCAGCTGGACAGGGGAAACGAACACCGGGGAGCTGTTTTTT.